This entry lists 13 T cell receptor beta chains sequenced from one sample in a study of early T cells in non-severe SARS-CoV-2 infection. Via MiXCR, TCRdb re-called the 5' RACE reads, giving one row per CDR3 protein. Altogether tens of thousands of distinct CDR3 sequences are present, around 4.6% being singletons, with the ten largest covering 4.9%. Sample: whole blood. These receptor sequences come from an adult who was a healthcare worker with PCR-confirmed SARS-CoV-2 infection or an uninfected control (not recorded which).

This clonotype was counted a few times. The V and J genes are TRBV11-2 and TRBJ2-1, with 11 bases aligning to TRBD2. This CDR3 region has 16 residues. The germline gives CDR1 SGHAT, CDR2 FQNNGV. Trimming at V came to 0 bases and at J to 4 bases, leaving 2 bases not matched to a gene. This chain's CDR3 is CASSLEIAGGYNEQFF. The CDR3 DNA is TGTGCCAGCAGCTTAGAGATAGCGGGGGGGTACAATGAGCAGTTCTTC.

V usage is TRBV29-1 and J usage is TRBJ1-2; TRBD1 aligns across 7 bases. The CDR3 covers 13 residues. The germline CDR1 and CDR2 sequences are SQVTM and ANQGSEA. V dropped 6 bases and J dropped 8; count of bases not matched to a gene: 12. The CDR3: CSVDTGTVSGYTF. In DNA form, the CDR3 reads TGCAGCGTCGACACCGGGACAGTATCGGGCTACACCTTC.

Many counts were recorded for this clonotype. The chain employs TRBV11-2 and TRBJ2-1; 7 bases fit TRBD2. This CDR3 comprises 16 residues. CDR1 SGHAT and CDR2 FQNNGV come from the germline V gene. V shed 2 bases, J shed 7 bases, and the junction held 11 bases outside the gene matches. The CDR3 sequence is CASSLTLAAPRNEQFF. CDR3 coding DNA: TGTGCCAGCAGCTTAACTCTAGCGGCCCCTCGGAATGAGCAGTTCTTC. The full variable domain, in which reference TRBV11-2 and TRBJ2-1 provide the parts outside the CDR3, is EAGVAQSPRYKIIEKRQSVAFWCNPISGHATLYWYQQILGQGPKLLIQFQNNGVVDDSQLPKDRFSAERLKGVDSTLKIQPAKLEDSAVYLCASSLTLAAPRNEQFFGPGTRLTVL.

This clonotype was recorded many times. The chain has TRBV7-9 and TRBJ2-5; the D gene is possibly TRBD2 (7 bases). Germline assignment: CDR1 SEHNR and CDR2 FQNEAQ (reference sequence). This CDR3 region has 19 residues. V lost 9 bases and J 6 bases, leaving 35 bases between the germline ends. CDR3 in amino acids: CASRSIIAPGGLETKTQYF. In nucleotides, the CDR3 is TGTGCCAGTAGATCCATTATCGCTCCCGGGGGGCTAGAGACGAAGACCCAGTACTTC.

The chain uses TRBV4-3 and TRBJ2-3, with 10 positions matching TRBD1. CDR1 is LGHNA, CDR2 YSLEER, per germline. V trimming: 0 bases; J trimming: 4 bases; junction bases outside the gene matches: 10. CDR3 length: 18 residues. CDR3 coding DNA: TGCGCCAGCAGCCAAGATATTGGGACAGGGGTTGAGGCAGATACGCAGTATTTT. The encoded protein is CASSQDIGTGVEADTQYF.

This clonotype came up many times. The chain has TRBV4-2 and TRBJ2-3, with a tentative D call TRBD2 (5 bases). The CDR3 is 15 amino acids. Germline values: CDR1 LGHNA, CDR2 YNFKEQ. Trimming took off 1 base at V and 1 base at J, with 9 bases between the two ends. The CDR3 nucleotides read TGTGCCAGCAGCCAAGTAGATAGCGGCACAGATACGCAGTATTTT. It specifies CASSQVDSGTDTQYF.

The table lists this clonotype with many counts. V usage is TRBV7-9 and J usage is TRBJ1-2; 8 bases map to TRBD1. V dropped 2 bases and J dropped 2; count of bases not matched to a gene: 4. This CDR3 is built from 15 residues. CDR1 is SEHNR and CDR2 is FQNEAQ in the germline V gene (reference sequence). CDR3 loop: CASSLMQGANYGYTF. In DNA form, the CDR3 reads TGTGCCAGCAGCTTAATGCAGGGGGCGAACTATGGCTACACCTTC.

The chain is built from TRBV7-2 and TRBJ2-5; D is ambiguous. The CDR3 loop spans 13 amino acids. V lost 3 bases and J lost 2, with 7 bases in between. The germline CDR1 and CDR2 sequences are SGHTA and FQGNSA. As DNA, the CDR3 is TGTGCCAGCAGCTTTACGGCACAAGAGACCCAGTACTTC. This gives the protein CASSFTAQETQYF.

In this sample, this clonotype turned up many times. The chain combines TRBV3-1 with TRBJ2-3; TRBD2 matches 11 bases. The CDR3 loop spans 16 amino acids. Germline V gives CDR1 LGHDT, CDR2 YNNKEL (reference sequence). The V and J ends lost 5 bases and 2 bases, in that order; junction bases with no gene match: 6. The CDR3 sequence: CASSITSGGSTDTQYF. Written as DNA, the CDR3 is TGTGCCAGCAGCATAACTAGCGGGGGATCCACAGATACGCAGTATTTT.

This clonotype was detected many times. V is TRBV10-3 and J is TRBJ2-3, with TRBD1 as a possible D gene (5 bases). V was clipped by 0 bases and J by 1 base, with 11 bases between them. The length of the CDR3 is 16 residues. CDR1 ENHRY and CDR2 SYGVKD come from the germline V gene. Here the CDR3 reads CAISESKGSGTDTQYF. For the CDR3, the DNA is TGTGCCATCAGTGAGTCCAAGGGGTCGGGCACAGATACGCAGTATTTT.

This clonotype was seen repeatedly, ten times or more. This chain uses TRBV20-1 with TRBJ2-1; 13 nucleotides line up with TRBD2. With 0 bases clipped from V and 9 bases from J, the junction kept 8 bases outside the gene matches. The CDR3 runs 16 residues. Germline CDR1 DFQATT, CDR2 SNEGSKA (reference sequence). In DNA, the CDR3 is TGCAGTGCTAGAGATTCTACTAGCGGGAGGGATGGTGAGCAGTTCTTC. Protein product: CSARDSTSGRDGEQFF.

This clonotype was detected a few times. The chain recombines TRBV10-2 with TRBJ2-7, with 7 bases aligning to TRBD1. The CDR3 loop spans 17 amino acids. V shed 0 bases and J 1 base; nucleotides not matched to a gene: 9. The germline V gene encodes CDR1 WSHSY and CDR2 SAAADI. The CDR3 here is CASSESHRGPGSYEQYF. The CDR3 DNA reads TGCGCCAGCAGTGAGTCTCACAGGGGCCCAGGGTCCTACGAGCAGTACTTC.

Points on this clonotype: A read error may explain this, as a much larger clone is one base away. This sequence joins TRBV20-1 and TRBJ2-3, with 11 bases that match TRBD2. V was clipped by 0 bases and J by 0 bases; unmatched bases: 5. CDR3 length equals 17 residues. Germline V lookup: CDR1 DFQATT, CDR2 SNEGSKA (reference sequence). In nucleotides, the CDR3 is TGCAGTGCTAGAGAACCACTAGCGGGGGACAGCACAGATACGCAGTATTTT. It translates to CSAREPLAGDSTDTQYF.